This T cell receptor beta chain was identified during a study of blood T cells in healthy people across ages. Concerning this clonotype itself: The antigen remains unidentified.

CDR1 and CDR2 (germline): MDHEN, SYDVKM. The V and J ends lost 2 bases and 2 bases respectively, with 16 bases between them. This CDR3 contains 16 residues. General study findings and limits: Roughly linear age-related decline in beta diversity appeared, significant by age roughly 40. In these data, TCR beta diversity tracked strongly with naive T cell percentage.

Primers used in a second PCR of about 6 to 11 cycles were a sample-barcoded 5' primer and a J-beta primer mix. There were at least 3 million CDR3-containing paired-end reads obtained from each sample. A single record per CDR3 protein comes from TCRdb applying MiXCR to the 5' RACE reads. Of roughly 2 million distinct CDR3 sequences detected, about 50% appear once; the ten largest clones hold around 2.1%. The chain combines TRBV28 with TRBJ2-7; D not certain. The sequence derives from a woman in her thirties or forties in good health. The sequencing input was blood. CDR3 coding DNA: TGTGCCAGCAGTTTAATAGGGAACCTGCGCCCCTACGAGCAGTACTTC. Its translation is CASSLIGNLRPYEQYF.